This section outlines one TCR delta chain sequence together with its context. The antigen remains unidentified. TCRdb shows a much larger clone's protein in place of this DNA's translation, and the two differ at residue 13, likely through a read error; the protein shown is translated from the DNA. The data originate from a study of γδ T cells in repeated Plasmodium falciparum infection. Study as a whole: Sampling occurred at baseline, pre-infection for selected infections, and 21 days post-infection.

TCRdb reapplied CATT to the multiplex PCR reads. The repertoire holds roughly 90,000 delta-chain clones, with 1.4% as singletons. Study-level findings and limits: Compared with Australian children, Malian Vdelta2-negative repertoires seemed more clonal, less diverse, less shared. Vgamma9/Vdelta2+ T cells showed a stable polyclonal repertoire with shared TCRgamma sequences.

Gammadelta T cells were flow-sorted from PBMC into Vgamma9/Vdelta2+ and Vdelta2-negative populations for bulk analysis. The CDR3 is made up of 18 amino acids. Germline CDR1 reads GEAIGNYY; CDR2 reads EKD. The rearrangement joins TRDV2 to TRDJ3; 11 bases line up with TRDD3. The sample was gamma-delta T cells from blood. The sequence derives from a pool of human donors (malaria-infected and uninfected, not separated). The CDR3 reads CACDTGWGIRWDARQMFF. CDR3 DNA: TGTGCCTGTGACACCGGATGGGGGATACGCTGGGACGCCCGACAGATGTTTTTC.